This T cell receptor (beta chain) was sequenced during a study of blood T cells in healthy people across ages. General study results and limits: Roughly linear declines in TCR beta diversity per million T cells occurred with age. Among long-lived donors, naive CD4+ cells were more numerous and diversity higher than in aged donors.

Notes on this clonotype: Its antigen is unknown.

Healthy Caucasian individuals from Russia aged about 6 to 95 were enrolled as donors. The CDR3 spans 15 residues. Germline CDR1 and CDR2: SNHLY and FYNNEI. The V gene lost 5 bases and the J gene lost 7 bases, with 17 bases spanning the gap. A J-beta primer mix and a sample-barcoded 5' primer were used in a second PCR of roughly 6 to 12 cycles. No fewer than 3 million CDR3-containing paired-end reads came from each sample. TCRdb reanalysed the 5' RACE reads using MiXCR and keeps one entry per CDR3 protein. The sample has some 900,000 distinct CDR3 sequences; roughly 52% are singletons. This receptor was taken from a man aged 25 to 45 in good health. The sequencing sample was made of blood. This rearrangement joins TRBV2 to TRBJ2-2; D is uncertain. The CDR3 sequence: CASSKDAQTVGELFF. CDR3 nucleotides: TGTGCCAGCAGTAAGGACGCTCAGACGGTCGGGGAGCTGTTTTTT.